One and the same sample provided the 29 T cell receptor beta chains below, sequenced in a study of control samples from healthy donors and cancer patients. The data were produced by immunoSEQ multiplex PCR, yet TCRdb's version contains in-frame clones alone and is incomplete. Here the sample spans 100,000 to 150,000 clones, 85% to 90% being singletons. Source material: PBMCs. The origin of the receptors is a man aged 50 or older with head and neck cancer.

The chain combines TRBV29-1 with TRBJ2-1; the D gene could be TRBD1 or TRBD2 (5 bases each). CDR3 length: 12 amino acids. Germline-derived CDR1 and CDR2 are SQVTM and ANQGSEA. The ends were cut back, 5 bases at V and 6 bases at J, with 11 bases in the middle. CDR3 sequence reads: CSVTRGRNEQFF. The CDR3 DNA is TGCAGCGTTACTCGGGGACGCAATGAGCAGTTCTTC.

Points on this clone: At the DNA level, this CDR3 is encoded by other sequences in the same sample as well. The chain joins TRBV28 to TRBJ1-5, with D possibly being TRBD1 (6 bases). The V end was cut by 5 bases, the J end by 0 bases, with 8 bases between. Per germline, CDR1 MDHEN and CDR2 SYDVKM. The CDR3 has 14 residues. CDR3 sequence reads: CASSPTGSNQPQHF. CDR3 bases: TGTGCCAGCAGTCCGACAGGTAGCAATCAGCCCCAGCATTTT.

V gene TRBV12-5 combines with J gene TRBJ1-5; 9 nucleotides line up with TRBD1. Looked up from germline, CDR1 is LGHNT and CDR2 is FRNRAP. The CDR3 length is 16 residues. The trim removed 4 bases at V and 3 bases at J, leaving 7 bases unmatched. CDR3 nucleotides: TGTGCTAGTGGTTCCACGGACAGGGGAGCCAATCAGCCCCAGCATTTT. Amino acids: CASGSTDRGANQPQHF.

The chain carries TRBV28 and TRBJ2-2; 11 bases are a match to TRBD2. V shed 5 bases, J shed 4 bases, and the junction held 9 bases outside the gene matches. From germline, CDR1 is MDHEN and CDR2 SYDVKM. This CDR3 comprises 17 residues. The CDR3 DNA reads as TGTGCCAGCAGTATTACCTTAGCGGGAGGGCCCACCGGGGAGCTGTTTTTT. Its translation is CASSITLAGGPTGELFF.

The chain joins TRBV5-6 to TRBJ2-1, with 9 bases aligning to TRBD2. CDR3 length: 15 residues. Germline CDR1 is SGHDT and CDR2 is YYEEEE. V trimming: 0 bases; J trimming: 4 bases; junction bases outside the gene matches: 2. CDR3 protein: CASSLETSGYNEQFF. The CDR3 bases are TGTGCCAGCAGCTTGGAGACTAGCGGATACAATGAGCAGTTCTTC. Filled out from reference TRBV5-6 and TRBJ2-1, the complete variable domain reads DAGVTQSPTHLIKTRGQQVTLRCSPKSGHDTVSWYQQALGQGPQFIFQYYEEEERQRGNFPDRFSGHQFPNYSSELNVNALLLGDSALYLCASSLETSGYNEQFFGPGTRLTVL.

The chain recombines TRBV13 with TRBJ2-2; TRBD1 or TRBD2 may be the D gene (6 bases each). In germline, CDR1 is PRHDT, CDR2 FYEKMQ (reference sequence). The CDR3 has 14 amino acids. Trimming shortened V by 5 bases and J by 9 bases, and 16 bases separated the two germline ends. CDR3 in DNA: TGTGCCAGCAGCCGGCCCCCGGGGGACAGGGAGCTGTTTTTT. Translation gives CASSRPPGDRELFF.

The gene calls are TRBV9 and TRBJ2-7, with 9 bases identical to TRBD2. CDR1 SGDLS and CDR2 YYNGEE come from the germline V gene. V was pared by 3 bases and J by 3 bases, with 7 bases of the junction left unmatched. This CDR3 is built from 15 residues. CDR3: CASSGGLAVDYEQYF. CDR3 nucleotides: TGTGCCAGCAGCGGGGGACTAGCTGTCGACTACGAGCAGTACTTC.

The V and J genes are TRBV28 and TRBJ2-7; no firm D call. Germline values: CDR1 MDHEN, CDR2 SYDVKM. The CDR3 runs to 12 residues. Trimming left V 8 bases short and J 1 base short, with 9 bases between. CDR3 in amino acids: CASGPISYEQYF. The CDR3 bases are TGTGCCAGCGGCCCGATATCCTACGAGCAGTACTTC.

V usage is TRBV28 and J usage is TRBJ1-2; 11 bases line up with TRBD1. The V gene end was trimmed by 3 bases and the J gene end by 1 base; junction bases not matched to a gene: 7. The germline V gene has CDR1 MDHEN and CDR2 SYDVKM. The CDR3 extends over 17 amino acids. CDR3 sequence reads: CASSLAGTGGINYGYTF. CDR3 bases: TGTGCCAGCAGTTTGGCCGGGACAGGGGGTATTAACTATGGCTACACCTTC.

The chain links TRBV6-5 to TRBJ2-5, with no clear D. This CDR3 is 14 amino acids long. V lost 0 bases and J lost 5, with 10 bases in between. The germline CDR1 and CDR2 sequences are MNHEY and SVGAGI. The CDR3 sequence: CASSYSRQRETQYF. CDR3 coding DNA: TGTGCCAGCAGTTACTCGAGACAACGGGAGACCCAGTACTTC.

The chain recombines TRBV6-6 with TRBJ2-7, with a tentative D call TRBD1 (5 bases). CDR1 is MNHNY, CDR2 SVGAGI, per germline (reference sequence). V was cut by 2 bases and J by 3 bases, with 5 bases left in between. This CDR3 spans 12 amino acids. CDR3 protein: CASSYDSYEQYF. The CDR3, as DNA: TGTGCCAGCAGTTACGACAGCTACGAGCAGTACTTC.

The chain recombines TRBV11-2 with TRBJ1-2, with no clear D. The CDR3 spans 13 residues. With 1 base removed from V and 12 bases from J, the gap between germline ends came to 15 bases. Germline V gives CDR1 SGHAT, CDR2 FQNNGV. The CDR3 sequence: CASSLVGVGPNTF. DNA for the CDR3: TGTGCCAGCAGCTTAGTAGGTGTCGGACCCAACACCTTC. Full variable domain (missing parts from reference TRBV11-2 and TRBJ1-2): EAGVAQSPRYKIIEKRQSVAFWCNPISGHATLYWYQQILGQGPKLLIQFQNNGVVDDSQLPKDRFSAERLKGVDSTLKIQPAKLEDSAVYLCASSLVGVGPNTFGSGTRLTVV.

The V and J genes are TRBV20-1 and TRBJ2-3, with 11 positions matching TRBD2. Germline V CDR1 and CDR2: DFQATT, SNEGSKA (reference sequence). V shed 3 bases and J 6 bases; nucleotides not matched to a gene: 5. CDR3 size: 14 residues. CDR3: CSASLAGGQDTQYF. The CDR3 DNA reads as TGCAGTGCTAGTTTAGCGGGAGGGCAGGATACGCAGTATTTT.

The chain uses TRBV30 and TRBJ1-6; 9 bases fit TRBD1. In germline, CDR1 is GTSNPN, CDR2 SVGIG (reference sequence). The length of the CDR3 is 14 residues. V gave up 1 base and J gave up 9 bases; unmatched junction bases: 4. The DNA for the CDR3 is TGTGCCTGGAGTGAGGGACAGGGATTTTCACCCCTCCACTTT. Protein product: CAWSEGQGFSPLHF.

The J gene is TRBJ2-1, the V gene TRBV27; 11 nucleotides match TRBD2. This CDR3 spans 15 amino acids. Trimming cost V 3 bases and J 8 bases; bases outside gene matches: 6. The germline gives CDR1 MNHEY, CDR2 SMNVEV (reference sequence). The CDR3: CASSFLAGGPHEQFF. Written as DNA, the CDR3 is TGTGCCAGCAGTTTTCTAGCGGGAGGACCCCATGAGCAGTTCTTC.

This clone was seen only a few times. The chain has TRBV6-1 and TRBJ1-6; weak D call: TRBD1 (6 bases). Trimming left V 2 bases short and J 9 bases short, with 17 bases between. Germline values: CDR1 MNHNS, CDR2 SASEGT. The CDR3 covers 16 residues. In nucleotides, the CDR3 is TGTGCCAGCAGTGAACTCCCCTCAGGGGAGCGTTCACCCCTCCACTTT. Protein: CASSELPSGERSPLHF.

The chain is built from TRBV7-9 and TRBJ1-1; D may be TRBD1 (6 bases). The CDR3 sequence is 15 residues long. In germline, CDR1 is SEHNR, CDR2 FQNEAQ (reference sequence). V was pared by 1 base and J by 5 bases, with 14 bases between. The DNA of the CDR3 is TGTGCCAGCAGCTTAGTGAGCCAGGGGAGGACTGAAGCTTTCTTT. Protein: CASSLVSQGRTEAFF.

This clone has just one count. The chain carries TRBV28 and TRBJ1-4, with 7 positions matching TRBD1. The germline gives CDR1 MDHEN, CDR2 SYDVKM. V was pared by 7 bases and J by 8 bases, with 10 bases of the junction left unmatched. This CDR3 is built from 14 residues. Here the CDR3 DNA reads TGTGCCAGCAAGTTCGGGGTGACAGGGGAAAAACTGTTTTTT. This encodes CASKFGVTGEKLFF.

This chain uses TRBV5-1 with TRBJ1-3, with TRBD1 identical over 9 bases. The germline V gene encodes CDR1 SGHRS and CDR2 YFSETQ. With 4 bases clipped from V and 8 bases from J, the junction kept 7 bases outside the gene matches. The CDR3 has 14 amino acids. This CDR3 reads CASSRQDRGDTIYF. The CDR3 bases are TGCGCCAGCAGCCGGCAGGACAGGGGAGACACCATATATTTT.

The chain is built from TRBV10-2 and TRBJ1-1; D gene ambiguous. Germline V CDR1 and CDR2: WSHSY, SAAADI. CDR3 length: 13 residues. The V end lost 4 bases, the J end lost 1 base, and 7 bases lay between the germline ends. The CDR3 reads CASSGAANTEAFF. DNA of the CDR3: TGCGCCAGCAGTGGGGCAGCGAACACTGAAGCTTTCTTT.

The chain employs TRBV5-4 and TRBJ1-1; unclear D gene. V lost 2 bases to trimming and J lost 4 bases, with 9 bases between them. Germline V gene sequence: CDR1 SGHNT, CDR2 YYREEE (reference sequence). The length of the CDR3 is 13 residues. CDR3 nucleotides: TGTGCCAGCAGCTTCCCCCGGGCCACTGAAGCTTTCTTT. It encodes CASSFPRATEAFF.

This clone was counted once. The genes are TRBV29-1 and TRBJ2-7; D not certain. This CDR3 contains 13 residues. Germline V gene sequence: CDR1 SQVTM, CDR2 ANQGSEA. Trimming removed 3 bases from V and 1 base from J, with 10 bases in between. CDR3 bases: TGCAGCGTTGAGGCGGACGGTTCCTACGAGCAGTACTTC. Translated, it gives CSVEADGSYEQYF.

This chain uses TRBV11-2 with TRBJ1-1; D ambiguous. Germline loops: CDR1 SGHAT, CDR2 FQNNGV. The CDR3 length is 14 residues. Trimming removed 5 bases from V and 1 base from J, with 11 bases in between. The CDR3 here is CASSPFGGNTEAFF. The CDR3 DNA is TGTGCCAGCAGCCCTTTCGGAGGGAACACTGAAGCTTTCTTT.

As regards this clone: One end of the junction varies from germline; a read error may be responsible. The chain joins TRBV28 to TRBJ2-1, with D unresolved. CDR3 length: 11 residues. Germline V lookup: CDR1 MDHEN, CDR2 SYDVKM. This CDR3 reads CASSSFNEQFF. CDR3 DNA: TGTGCCAGCAGTTCCTTCAATGAGCAGTTCTTC. Looking up the rest from reference TRBV28 and TRBJ2-1 gives the full variable domain: DVKVTQSSRYLVKRTGEKVFLECVQDMDHENMFWYRQDPGLGLRLIYFSYDVKMKEKGDIPEGYSVSREKKERFSLILESASTNQTSMYLCASSSFNEQFFGPGTRLTVL.

The chain joins TRBV28 to TRBJ1-2; D ambiguous. Germline CDR1 reads MDHEN; CDR2 reads SYDVKM. The CDR3 has 15 residues. V dropped 5 bases and J dropped 2 bases, with 15 bases sitting between them. CDR3 bases: TGTGCCAGCAGTCCAACGTCCGCTCCGAACTATGGCTACACCTTC. Translated: CASSPTSAPNYGYTF.

The rearrangement uses TRBV24-1 and TRBJ1-2; no clear D. V was cut by 2 bases and J by 4 bases, with 7 bases left in between. CDR1 KGHDR and CDR2 SFDVKD come from the germline V gene. The CDR3 runs 13 residues. The CDR3 DNA follows: TGTGCCACCAGTGATTCGCGAGTCTATGGCTACACCTTC. Encoded protein: CATSDSRVYGYTF.

This chain's CDR3 is CATQSHRGSGEQYF. CDR3 bases: TGTGCCACCCAATCCCACCGGGGATCTGGGGAGCAGTACTTC. The chain links TRBV19 to TRBJ2-7, with D possibly matching TRBD2 (5 bases). The V end was cut by 10 bases, the J end by 7 bases, with 23 bases between. This CDR3 comprises 14 residues. The germline gives CDR1 LNHDA, CDR2 SQIVND (reference sequence).

The CDR3, as DNA: TGTGCCAGCAGTGAGGACAGGGGCAATACGTATGGGCAGTTCTTC. Translated, it gives CASSEDRGNTYGQFF. The gene calls are TRBV25-1 and TRBJ2-1; 9 nucleotides match TRBD1. V was clipped by 3 bases and J by 12 bases; unmatched bases: 12. The CDR3 is 15 amino acids. CDR1 MGHDK and CDR2 SYGVNS come from the germline V gene.

V is TRBV3-1 (or the pseudogene TRBV3-2) and J is TRBJ2-3; D uncertain. The CDR3 is 12 residues long. From germline, CDR1 is LGHDT and CDR2 YNNKEL (reference sequence). V was cut by 4 bases and J by 2 bases, with 4 bases left in between. The CDR3 DNA is TGTGCCAGCAGCCGTTCCACAGATACGCAGTATTTT. It codes for CASSRSTDTQYF.